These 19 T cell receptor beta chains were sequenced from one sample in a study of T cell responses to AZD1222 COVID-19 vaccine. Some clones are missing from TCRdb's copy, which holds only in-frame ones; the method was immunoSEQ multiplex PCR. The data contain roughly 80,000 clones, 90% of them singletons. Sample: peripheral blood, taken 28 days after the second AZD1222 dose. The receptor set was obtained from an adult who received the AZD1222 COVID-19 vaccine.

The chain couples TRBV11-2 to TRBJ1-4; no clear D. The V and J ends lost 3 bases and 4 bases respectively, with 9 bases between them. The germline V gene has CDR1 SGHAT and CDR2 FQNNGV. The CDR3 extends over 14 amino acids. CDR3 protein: CASSFATNNEKLFF. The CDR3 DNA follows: TGTGCCAGCAGCTTTGCTACGAATAATGAAAAACTGTTTTTT.

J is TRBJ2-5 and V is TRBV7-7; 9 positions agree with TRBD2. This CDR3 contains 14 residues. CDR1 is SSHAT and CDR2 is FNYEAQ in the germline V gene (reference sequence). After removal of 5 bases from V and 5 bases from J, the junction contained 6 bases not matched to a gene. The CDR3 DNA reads TGTGCCAGCAGCGACGGTAGCGGGGGTGAGACCCAGTACTTC. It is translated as CASSDGSGGETQYF.

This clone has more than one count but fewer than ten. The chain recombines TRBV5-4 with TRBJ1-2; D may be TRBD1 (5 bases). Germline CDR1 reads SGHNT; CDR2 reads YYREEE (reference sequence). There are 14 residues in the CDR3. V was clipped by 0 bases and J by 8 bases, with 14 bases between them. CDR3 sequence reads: CASSLGLGRGGYTF. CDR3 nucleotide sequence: TGTGCCAGCAGCTTGGGTTTAGGGAGGGGAGGCTACACCTTC.

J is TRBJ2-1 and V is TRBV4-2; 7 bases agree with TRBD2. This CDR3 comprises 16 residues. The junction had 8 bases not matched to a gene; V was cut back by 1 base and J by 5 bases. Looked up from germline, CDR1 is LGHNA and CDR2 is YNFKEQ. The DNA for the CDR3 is TGTGCCAGCAGCCAAGTTTCCGGGAGGCGAGACAATGAGCAGTTCTTC. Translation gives CASSQVSGRRDNEQFF.

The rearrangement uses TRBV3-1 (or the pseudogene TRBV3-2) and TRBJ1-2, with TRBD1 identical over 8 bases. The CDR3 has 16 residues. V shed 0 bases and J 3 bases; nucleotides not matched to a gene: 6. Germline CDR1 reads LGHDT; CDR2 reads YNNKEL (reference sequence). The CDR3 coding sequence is TGTGCCAGCAGCCAAGATTCGACAGGGGTGTACTATGGCTACACCTTC. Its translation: CASSQDSTGVYYGYTF.

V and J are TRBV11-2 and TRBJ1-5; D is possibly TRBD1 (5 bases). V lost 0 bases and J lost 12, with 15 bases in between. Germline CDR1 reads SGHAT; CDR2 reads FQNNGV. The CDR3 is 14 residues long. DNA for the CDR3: TGTGCCAGCAGCTTAGAACTCCGGGGGGGGATCCAGCATTTT. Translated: CASSLELRGGIQHF.

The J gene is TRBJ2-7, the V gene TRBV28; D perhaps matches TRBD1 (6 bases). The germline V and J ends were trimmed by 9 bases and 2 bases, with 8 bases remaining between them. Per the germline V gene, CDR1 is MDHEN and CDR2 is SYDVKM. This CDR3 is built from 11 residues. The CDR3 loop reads CASGQPYEQYF. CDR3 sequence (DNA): TGTGCCAGTGGACAGCCCTACGAGCAGTACTTC.

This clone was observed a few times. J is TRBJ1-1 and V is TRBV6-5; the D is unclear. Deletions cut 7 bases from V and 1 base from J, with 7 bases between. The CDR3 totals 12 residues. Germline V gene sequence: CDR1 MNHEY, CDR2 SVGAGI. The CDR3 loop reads CASNRPNTEAFF. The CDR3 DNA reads TGTGCCAGCAATCGTCCGAACACTGAAGCTTTCTTT.

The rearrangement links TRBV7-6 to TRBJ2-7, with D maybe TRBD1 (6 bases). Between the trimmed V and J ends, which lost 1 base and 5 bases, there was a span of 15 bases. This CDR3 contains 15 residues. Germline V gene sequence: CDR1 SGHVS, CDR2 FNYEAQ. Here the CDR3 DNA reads TGTGCCAGCAGCTTAGTCGAAGGGGGAGAACACGAGCAGTACTTC. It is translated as CASSLVEGGEHEQYF. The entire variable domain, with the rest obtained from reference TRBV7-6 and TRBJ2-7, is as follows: GAGVSQSPRYKVTKRGQDVALRCDPISGHVSLYWYRQALGQGPEFLTYFNYEAQQDKSGLPNDRFSAERPEGSISTLTIQRTEQRDSAMYRCASSLVEGGEHEQYFGPGTRLTVT.

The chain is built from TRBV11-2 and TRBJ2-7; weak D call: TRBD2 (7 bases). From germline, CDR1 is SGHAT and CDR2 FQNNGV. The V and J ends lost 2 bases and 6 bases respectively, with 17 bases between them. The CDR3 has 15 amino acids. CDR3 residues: CASSLIGGRGSEQYF. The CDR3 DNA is TGTGCCAGCAGCTTAATCGGGGGGCGCGGATCCGAGCAGTACTTC.

The CDR3, as DNA: TGTGCCAGCAGCCGACACGGCTCTGGGGCCAACGTCCTGACTTTC. Translated, it gives CASSRHGSGANVLTF. The chain carries TRBV7-9 and TRBJ2-6; D gene ambiguous. Trimming pared 5 bases from V and 0 bases from J, leaving 8 bases between. Per germline, CDR1 SEHNR and CDR2 FQNEAQ (reference sequence). The CDR3 runs to 15 residues. The whole variable domain, remainder taken from reference TRBV7-9 and TRBJ2-6, is DTGVSQNPRHKITKRGQNVTFRCDPISEHNRLYWYRQTLGQGPEFLTYFQNEAQLEKSRLLSDRFSAERPKGSFSTLEIQRTEQGDSAMYLCASSRHGSGANVLTFGAGSRLTVL.

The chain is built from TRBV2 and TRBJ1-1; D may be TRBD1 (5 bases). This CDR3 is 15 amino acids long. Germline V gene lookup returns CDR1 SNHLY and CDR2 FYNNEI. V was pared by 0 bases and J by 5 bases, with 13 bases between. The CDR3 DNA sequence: TGTGCCAGCAGTGAAGCGCGGGGGTACTCAACTGAAGCTTTCTTT. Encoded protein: CASSEARGYSTEAFF.

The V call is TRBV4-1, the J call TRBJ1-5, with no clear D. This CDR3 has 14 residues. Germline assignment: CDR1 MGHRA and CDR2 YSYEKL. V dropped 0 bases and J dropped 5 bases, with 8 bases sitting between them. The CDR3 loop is CASSQDPSYQPQHF. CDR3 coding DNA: TGCGCCAGCAGCCAAGATCCCAGTTATCAGCCCCAGCATTTT.

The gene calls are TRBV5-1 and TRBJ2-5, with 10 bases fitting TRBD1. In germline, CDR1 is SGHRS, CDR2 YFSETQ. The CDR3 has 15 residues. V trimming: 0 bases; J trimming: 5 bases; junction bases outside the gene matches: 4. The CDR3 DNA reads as TGCGCCAGCAGCTTGGAAGCGACAGGGGGCGAGACCCAGTACTTC. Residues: CASSLEATGGETQYF.

CDR3 nucleotide sequence: TGTGCCAGCAGTTTAAGGAGGTCTTATGGCTACACCTTC. It codes for CASSLRRSYGYTF. The chain carries TRBV27 and TRBJ1-2, with D unclear. The CDR3 is 13 residues long. Trimming left V 2 bases short and J 5 bases short, with 9 bases between. CDR1 MNHEY and CDR2 SMNVEV come from the germline V gene (reference sequence).

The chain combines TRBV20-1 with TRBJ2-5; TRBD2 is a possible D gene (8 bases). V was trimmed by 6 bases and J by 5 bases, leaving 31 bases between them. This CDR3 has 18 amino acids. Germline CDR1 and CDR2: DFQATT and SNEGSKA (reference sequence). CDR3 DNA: TGCAGTGCAAGTCCCGGGACAGAGATTAGCGGGATTCCGGAGACCCAGTACTTC. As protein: CSASPGTEISGIPETQYF.

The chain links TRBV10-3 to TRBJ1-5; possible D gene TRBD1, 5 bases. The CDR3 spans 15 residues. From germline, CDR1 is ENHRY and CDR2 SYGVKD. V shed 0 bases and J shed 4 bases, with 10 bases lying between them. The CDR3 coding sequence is TGTGCCATCAGTGAGTCCGCAGGGCCTAATCAGCCCCAGCATTTT. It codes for CAISESAGPNQPQHF.

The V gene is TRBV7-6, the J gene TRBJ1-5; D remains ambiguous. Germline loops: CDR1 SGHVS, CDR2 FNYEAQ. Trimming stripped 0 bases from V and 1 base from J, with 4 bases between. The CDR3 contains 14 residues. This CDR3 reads CASSLAGSNQPQHF. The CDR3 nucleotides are TGTGCCAGCAGCTTAGCCGGCAGCAATCAGCCCCAGCATTTT.

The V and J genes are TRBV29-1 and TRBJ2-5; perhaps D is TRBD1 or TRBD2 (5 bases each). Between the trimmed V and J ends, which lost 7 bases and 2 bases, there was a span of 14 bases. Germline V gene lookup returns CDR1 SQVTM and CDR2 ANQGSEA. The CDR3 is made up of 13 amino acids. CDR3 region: CSGGPSSQETQYF. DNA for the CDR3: TGCAGCGGGGGACCTTCGTCGCAAGAGACCCAGTACTTC.